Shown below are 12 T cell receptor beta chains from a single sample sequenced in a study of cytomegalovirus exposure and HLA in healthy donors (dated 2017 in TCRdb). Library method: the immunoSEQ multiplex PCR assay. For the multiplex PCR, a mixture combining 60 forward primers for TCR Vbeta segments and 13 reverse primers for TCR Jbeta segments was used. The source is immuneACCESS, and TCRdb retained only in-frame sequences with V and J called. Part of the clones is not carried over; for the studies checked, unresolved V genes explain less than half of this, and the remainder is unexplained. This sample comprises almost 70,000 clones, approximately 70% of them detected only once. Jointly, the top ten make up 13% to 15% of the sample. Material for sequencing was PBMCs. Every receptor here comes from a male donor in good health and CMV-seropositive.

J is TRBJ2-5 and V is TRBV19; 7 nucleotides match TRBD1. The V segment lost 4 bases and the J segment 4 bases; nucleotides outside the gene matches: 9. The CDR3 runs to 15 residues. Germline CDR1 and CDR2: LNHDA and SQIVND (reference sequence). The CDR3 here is CASSTARDSRETQYF. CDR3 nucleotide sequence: TGTGCCAGTAGTACCGCCCGGGACAGCAGAGAGACCCAGTACTTC.

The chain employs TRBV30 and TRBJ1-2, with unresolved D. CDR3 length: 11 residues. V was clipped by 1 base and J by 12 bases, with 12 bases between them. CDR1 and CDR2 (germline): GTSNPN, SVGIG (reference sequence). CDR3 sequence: CAWSAGVVDTF. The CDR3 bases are TGTGCCTGGAGTGCCGGTGTGGTGGACACCTTC.

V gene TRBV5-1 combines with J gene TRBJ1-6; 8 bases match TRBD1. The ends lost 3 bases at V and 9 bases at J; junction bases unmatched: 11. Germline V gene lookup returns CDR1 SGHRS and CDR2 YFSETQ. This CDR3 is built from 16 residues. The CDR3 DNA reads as TGCGCCAGCAGCTCCCTGGGGGTACAGGGGGTTTCACCCCTCCACTTT. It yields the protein CASSSLGVQGVSPLHF.

In DNA form, the CDR3 reads TGTGCCAGCAGACGGGACAGGGGTTCCAATGAGCAGTTCTTC. Its translation: CASRRDRGSNEQFF. This chain joins TRBV27 and TRBJ2-1; 10 nucleotides agree with TRBD1. The CDR3 sequence is 14 residues long. V lost 6 bases, J lost 6 bases, and 5 bases stayed unmatched. The germline gives CDR1 MNHEY, CDR2 SMNVEV (reference sequence).

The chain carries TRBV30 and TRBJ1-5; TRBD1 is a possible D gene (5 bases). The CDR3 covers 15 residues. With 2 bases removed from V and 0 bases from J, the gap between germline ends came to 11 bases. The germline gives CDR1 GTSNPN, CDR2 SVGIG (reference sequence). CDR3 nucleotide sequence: TGTGCCTGGAGTCGGACACCCAATAGCAATCAGCCCCAGCATTTT. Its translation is CAWSRTPNSNQPQHF.

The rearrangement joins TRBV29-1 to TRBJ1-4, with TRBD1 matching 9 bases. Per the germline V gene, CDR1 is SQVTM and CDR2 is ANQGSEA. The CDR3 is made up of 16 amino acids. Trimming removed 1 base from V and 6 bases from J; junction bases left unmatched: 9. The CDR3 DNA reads TGCAGCGTTGAAGCCGAACAGGGGGCGCAACATGAAAAACTGTTTTTT. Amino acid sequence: CSVEAEQGAQHEKLFF.

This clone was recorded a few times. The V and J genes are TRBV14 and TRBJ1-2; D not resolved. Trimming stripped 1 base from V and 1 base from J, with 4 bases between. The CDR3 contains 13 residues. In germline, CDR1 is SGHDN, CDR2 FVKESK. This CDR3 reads CASSQALNYGYTF. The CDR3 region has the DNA TGTGCCAGCAGCCAAGCCCTTAACTATGGCTACACCTTC.

Written as DNA, the CDR3 is TGTGCCAGCAGTGTTTCAGGGGGCGCGGCAGAGCAGTACTTC. Its translation is CASSVSGGAAEQYF. This chain connects TRBV6-1 to TRBJ2-5; 8 bases agree with TRBD1. Per the germline V gene, CDR1 is MNHNS and CDR2 is SASEGT. Losses at the gene ends were 4 bases for V and 11 bases for J; bases not matched to a gene: 12. CDR3 size: 14 residues.

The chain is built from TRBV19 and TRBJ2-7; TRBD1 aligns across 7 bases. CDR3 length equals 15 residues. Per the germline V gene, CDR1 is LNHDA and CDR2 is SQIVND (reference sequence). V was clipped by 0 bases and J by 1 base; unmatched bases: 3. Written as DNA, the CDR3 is TGTGCCAGTAGTATAGATTCAGGGGGATCCTACGAGCAGTACTTC. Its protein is CASSIDSGGSYEQYF. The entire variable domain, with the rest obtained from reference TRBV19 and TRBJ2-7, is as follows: DGGITQSPKYLFRKEGQNVTLSCEQNLNHDAMYWYRQDPGQGLRLIYYSQIVNDFQKGDIAEGYSVSREKKESFPLTVTSAQKNPTAFYLCASSIDSGGSYEQYFGPGTRLTVT.

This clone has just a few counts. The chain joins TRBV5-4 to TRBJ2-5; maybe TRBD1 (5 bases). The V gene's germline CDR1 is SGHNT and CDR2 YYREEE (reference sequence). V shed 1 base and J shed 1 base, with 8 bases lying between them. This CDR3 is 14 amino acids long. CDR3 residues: CASSLRTPQETQYF. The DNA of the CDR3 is TGTGCCAGCAGCTTGCGGACACCCCAAGAGACCCAGTACTTC. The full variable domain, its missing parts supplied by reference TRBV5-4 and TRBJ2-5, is ETGVTQSPTHLIKTRGQQVTLRCSSQSGHNTVSWYQQALGQGPQFIFQYYREEENGRGNFPPRFSGLQFPNYSSELNVNALELDDSALYLCASSLRTPQETQYFGPGTRLLVL.

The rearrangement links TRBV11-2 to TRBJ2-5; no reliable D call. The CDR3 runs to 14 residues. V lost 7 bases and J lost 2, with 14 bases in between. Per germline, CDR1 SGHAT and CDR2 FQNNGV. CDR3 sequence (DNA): TGTGCCAGCAACACGTACCTTGAACAAGAGACCCAGTACTTC. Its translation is CASNTYLEQETQYF.

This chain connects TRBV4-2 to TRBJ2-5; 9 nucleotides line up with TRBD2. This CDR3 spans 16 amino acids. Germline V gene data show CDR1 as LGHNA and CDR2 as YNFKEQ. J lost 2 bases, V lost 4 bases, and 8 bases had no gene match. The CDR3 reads CASSPWSSGGQETQYF. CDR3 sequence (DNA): TGTGCCAGCAGCCCCTGGAGTAGCGGGGGTCAAGAGACCCAGTACTTC.